The source of this T cell receptor (beta chain) is a study of early T cells in non-severe SARS-CoV-2 infection listed by TCRdb under 2021. Broadly, across the study: Bulk RNA from unsorted whole blood was used for TCR sequencing, so alpha and beta chains could not be paired. The study at large found these results: VDJdb matching was skewed toward anti-spike CD8 responses and likely underestimated virus-specific expansions by missing private and CD4 specificities.

The CDR3 contains 17 residues, cysteine and phenylalanine counted. Of all the DNA, just the CDR3 is kept, 51 bases in frame from base 1. CDR1 and CDR2, looked up from the germline V gene (reference sequence), are MNHEY and SMNVEV. The germline ends are 25 bases apart after V is trimmed by 6 bases and J by 4 bases. The library came from 5' RACE. The instrument given in TCRdb is NextSeq 500. Unique molecular identifiers were attached to individual cDNA molecules in the TCR library protocol so that sequencing error and PCR bias could be corrected. Sequencing covered both TCR alpha and beta chains, and within each sample the abundances of alpha and beta sequences were tightly co-correlated. Under the source paper's analysis protocol: Decombinator V4 was used to annotate TCR sequences for V gene, J gene and CDR3. Expanded TCRs were defined as changing significantly between any two time points under a Poisson model with p below 0.0001. TCR abundances were normalised to the total number of TCRs sequenced per sample and were expressed as counts per million. MAIT TCRs were defined by TRAV1-2 paired with TRAJ12, TRAJ20 or TRAJ33, and iNKT TCRs by TRAV10 paired with TRAJ18. A search of VDJdb, accessed on 1 November 2021, was run for TCRs annotated to CMV, EBV and SARS-CoV-2, with TCRs annotated for multiple antigens excluded. The public reads were reanalyzed by TCRdb: fastp trimming at Q25, MiXCR alignment, in-frame beta chains only. For every CDR3 protein sequence, its rows merge into one entry that carries the most common genes and DNA. The V and J calls and clone size come from TCRdb's table, not from the authors' own analysis. Within this sample are under 70,000 distinct CDR3 sequences, with more than 9% of them counted one time only. Clones ranked in the top ten supply 3.5% to 4% of the sample.

A case-control design nested within a healthcare worker cohort in London, UK, was used, with weekly nasopharyngeal swab PCR tests and blood sampling performed. Healthcare workers were recruited between 23 and 31 March 2020, during the week of the UK lockdown, and were followed weekly for up to roughly 16 weeks. In this sample, this clonotype turned up many times. Its cognate antigen has yet to be identified. Base qualities are not recorded, but no much larger clone differs from it by a single base. This sequence originates from an adult who was a healthcare worker with PCR-confirmed SARS-CoV-2 infection or an uninfected control (not recorded which). The sequence links TRBV27 to TRBJ2-7, with a tentative D gene TRBD1 over 6 matching bases. Sequenced: whole blood. Read as DNA, the sequence is TGTGCCAGCAGCCACCAACCCCCGGGACACCCGTTTTACGAGCAGTACTTC. The resulting protein is CASSHQPPGHPFYEQYF.